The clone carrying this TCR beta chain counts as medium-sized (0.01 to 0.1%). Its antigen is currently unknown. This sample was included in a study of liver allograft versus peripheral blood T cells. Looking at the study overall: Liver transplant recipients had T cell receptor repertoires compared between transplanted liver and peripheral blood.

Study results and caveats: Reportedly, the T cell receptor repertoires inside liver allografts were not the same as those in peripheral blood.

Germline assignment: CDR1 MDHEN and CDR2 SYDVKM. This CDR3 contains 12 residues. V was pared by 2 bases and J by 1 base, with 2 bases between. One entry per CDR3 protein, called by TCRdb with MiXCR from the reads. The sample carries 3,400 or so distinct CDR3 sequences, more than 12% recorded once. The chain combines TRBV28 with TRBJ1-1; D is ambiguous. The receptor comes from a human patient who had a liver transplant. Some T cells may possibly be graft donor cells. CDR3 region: CASSLQNTEAFF. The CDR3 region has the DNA TGTGCCAGCAGTTTACAGAACACTGAAGCTTTCTTT.